Below, 6 T cell receptor beta chains from the same sample are listed, as sequenced in a study of blood T cell repertoires in COVID-19 (dated by TCRdb to the early 2020s). Libraries were made using the immunoSEQ multiplex PCR assay. Held by TCRdb, this immuneACCESS table contains in-frame sequences only and omits some clones. Under half of the omission traces to an unresolved V gene where checked; the cause of the rest is unknown. The sample has 200,000 or so clones on record, under 90% of them singletons. Less than 2% of the sample is held by the ten biggest clonotypes. The sample taken for sequencing was PBMCs or T cells enriched from blood (not recorded which). These TCRs come from a man between 60 and 75 years old who had recovered from COVID-19.

The DNA for the CDR3 is TGTGCCAGCAGTGAAGAGCCGAACACTGAAGCTTTCTTT. Its protein is CASSEEPNTEAFF. V is TRBV2 and J is TRBJ1-1; D unclear. Looked up from germline, CDR1 is SNHLY and CDR2 is FYNNEI. Trimming left V 1 base short and J 1 base short, with 4 bases between. The CDR3 runs 13 residues.

This clone was seen just once. V is TRBV18 and J is TRBJ2-5; 9 bases match TRBD1. CDR1 is KGHSH and CDR2 is LQKENI in the germline V gene. The CDR3 length is 16 residues. J lost 5 bases, V lost 2 bases, and 9 bases had no gene match. The CDR3: CASSPKITGGMETQYF. The CDR3 DNA is TGTGCCAGCTCACCAAAGATAACAGGGGGCATGGAGACCCAGTACTTC.

The chain combines TRBV21-1 with TRBJ2-7; the table's D gene call, TRBD1, was not cross checked with the DNA. TRBV21-1 is a known pseudogene. The CDR3 extends over 15 amino acids. The CDR3 sequence: CASSKAQWTGGEQYF. CDR3 DNA: TGTGCCAGCAGCAAAGCGCAGTGGACAGGGGGCGAGCAGTACTTC.

This chain connects TRBV7-2 to TRBJ2-7; TRBD2 aligns across 9 bases. CDR3 length: 15 amino acids. The J segment lost 1 base and the V segment lost 1 base, leaving 2 bases of the junction unmatched. Germline CDR1 reads SGHTA; CDR2 reads FQGNSA. The CDR3: CASSLGRGGSYEQYF. The CDR3 bases are TGTGCCAGCAGCTTAGGGCGGGGGGGTTCCTACGAGCAGTACTTC.

V is TRBV4-3 and J is TRBJ2-3; no clear D gene. The CDR3 is 14 residues long. Trimming cost V 1 base and J 1 base, with 6 bases left between them. Per the germline V gene, CDR1 is LGHNA and CDR2 is YSLEER. The CDR3 spells CASSQVQGTDTQYF. The CDR3 DNA follows: TGCGCCAGCAGCCAAGTTCAGGGCACAGATACGCAGTATTTT.

The chain couples TRBV10-3 to TRBJ2-7; 8 nucleotides line up with TRBD2. The V gene end was trimmed by 6 bases and the J gene end by 0 bases; junction bases not matched to a gene: 13. This CDR3 region has 17 residues. Germline values: CDR1 ENHRY, CDR2 SYGVKD. In nucleotides, the CDR3 is TGTGCCATCAGCGCCCCCGGGGGGGCGGGTAGCTCCTACGAGCAGTACTTC. Protein: CAISAPGGAGSSYEQYF.